The entry that follows covers one TCR beta chain sequence. The antigen is undetermined. Libraries were prepared by immunoSEQ multiplex PCR; TCRdb keeps only in-frame clonotypes and omits some of them. The sample holds some 45,000 clones, 90% seen once. These data come from a study of T cell responses to AZD1222 COVID-19 vaccine. Study outcomes and limitations: Sampled repertoires all dated from after the peak T cell response. Donors were chiefly white British, with a greater number of females, and clonal diversity was perhaps underestimated.

CDR3 length equals 14 residues. Germline CDR1 is LGHDT and CDR2 is YNNKEL (reference sequence). The junction had 2 bases not matched to a gene; V was cut back by 5 bases and J by 2 bases. The receptor was derived from an adult who received the AZD1222 COVID-19 vaccine. Sequenced here: peripheral blood, sampled 28 days after the second AZD1222 dose. The chain joins TRBV3-1 (or the pseudogene TRBV3-2) to TRBJ1-5, with 8 bases identical to TRBD1. The CDR3: CASSLGQGNQPQHF. The CDR3 DNA is TGTGCCAGCAGCTTGGGACAGGGCAATCAGCCCCAGCATTTT.